This T cell receptor (beta chain) was sequenced for a study of blood T cell repertoires in COVID-19. The overall study: T cells, B-cell-depleted T cells, or PBMCs provided the cDNA or gDNA that served as material.

This clone was found once. TCRdb keeps only in-frame clones here, not all; method: immunoSEQ multiplex PCR. The table shows just over 650,000 clones, with about 87% occurring only once. The length of the CDR3 is 16 residues. V dropped 5 bases and J dropped 4; count of bases not matched to a gene: 12. Germline lookup yields CDR1 SEHNR and CDR2 FQNEAQ (reference sequence). The chain uses TRBV7-9 and TRBJ1-2, with 8 bases that match TRBD1. Sequences were obtained from peripheral blood. The receptor was derived from a woman aged 18-35 years with acute or convalescent COVID-19. DNA of the CDR3: TGTGCCAGCAGCCCAAAGGAGTGGACAGGGCTCTATGGCTACACCTTC. It is translated as CASSPKEWTGLYGYTF.